This note documents a single T cell receptor beta chain sequence. These data belong to a study of T cell responses to AZD1222 COVID-19 vaccine. Sequencing used immunoSEQ multiplex PCR; TCRdb keeps in-frame clones, though not all of them. The table has more than 85,000 clones, over 80% seen once. The V and J ends lost 8 bases and 8 bases respectively, with 7 bases between them. Germline-derived CDR1 and CDR2 are KGHSH and LQKENI. The CDR3 totals 11 residues. The chain employs TRBV18 and TRBJ1-6; no clear D. The source was peripheral blood, collected on day 0 of AZD1222 vaccination. This clonotype was obtained from an adult in good health. In nucleotides, the CDR3 is TGTGCCAGCGCGGGAGATTCACCCCTCCACTTT. It yields the protein CASAGDSPLHF.